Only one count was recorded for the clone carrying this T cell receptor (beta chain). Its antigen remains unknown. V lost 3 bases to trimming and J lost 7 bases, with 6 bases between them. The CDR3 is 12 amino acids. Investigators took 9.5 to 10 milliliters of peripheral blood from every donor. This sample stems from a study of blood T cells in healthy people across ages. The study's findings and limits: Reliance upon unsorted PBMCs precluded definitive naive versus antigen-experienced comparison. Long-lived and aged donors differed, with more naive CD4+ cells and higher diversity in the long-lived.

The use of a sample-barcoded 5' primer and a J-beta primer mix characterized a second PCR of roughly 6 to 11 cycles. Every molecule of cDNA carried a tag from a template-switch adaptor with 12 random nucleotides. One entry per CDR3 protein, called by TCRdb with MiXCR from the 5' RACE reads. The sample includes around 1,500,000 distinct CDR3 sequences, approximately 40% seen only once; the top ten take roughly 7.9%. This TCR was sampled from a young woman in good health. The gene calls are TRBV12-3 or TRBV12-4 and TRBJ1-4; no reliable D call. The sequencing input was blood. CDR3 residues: CASSFRVEKLFF. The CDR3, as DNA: TGTGCCAGCAGTTTTAGGGTTGAAAAACTGTTTTTT.